The 28 T cell receptor beta chains listed next were all sequenced from one sample in a study of blood T cells in healthy people across ages. A second roughly 6 to 11 cycle PCR used barcoded and J-beta primers. MiXCR, applied by TCRdb to the 5' RACE reads, yields one record per CDR3 protein. Of some 800,000 distinct CDR3 sequences listed, approximately 25% are singletons. Another study also made use of these data, one on T cells of mothers and their children.

The sequencing input was blood. The source of these receptors is a boy aged 5-17 years in good health.

Comments on this clonotype: A read error may be the cause here, since a much bigger clone is one base away. The CDR3 region is CASSLAPQGVKNIQCF. CDR3 sequence (DNA): TGTGCCAGCAGCTTAGCCCCCCAGGGGGTCAAAAACATTCAGTGCTTC. The V call is TRBV11-2, the J call TRBJ2-4; the match to TRBD1 covers 7 bases. Looked up from germline, CDR1 is SGHAT and CDR2 is FQNNGV. The CDR3 has 16 residues.

This clonotype was found a few times. J is TRBJ1-1 and V is TRBV4-3; 10 nucleotides agree with TRBD1. Trimming took 2 bases from V and 5 from J; bases not matched to a gene: 5. CDR3 length: 15 amino acids. The germline CDR1 and CDR2 sequences are LGHNA and YSLEER. Here the CDR3 DNA reads TGCGCCAGCAGCCAACTTCGGACAGGGGGAACTGAAGCTTTCTTT. This sequence encodes CASSQLRTGGTEAFF.

This clonotype occurred a few times. The rearrangement uses TRBV6-2 or TRBV6-3 and TRBJ1-2; D gene ambiguous. The germline V and J ends were trimmed by 0 bases and 9 bases, with 17 bases remaining between them. The CDR3 has 15 amino acids. Germline V gene lookup returns CDR1 MNHEY and CDR2 SVGEGT. The CDR3 protein is CASSYSVRTSSSYTF. CDR3 DNA: TGTGCCAGCAGTTACTCCGTAAGGACCAGCTCAAGCTACACCTTC.

This clonotype was picked up a small number of times. The CDR3 DNA sequence: TGTGCCAGCAGTTACTCTGAGGGGGACACTGAAGCTTTCTTT. Translating it yields CASSYSEGDTEAFF. The J gene is TRBJ1-1, the V gene TRBV6-5, with TRBD1 as a possible D gene (6 bases). V was clipped by 0 bases and J by 3 bases, with 8 bases between them. The germline V gene encodes CDR1 MNHEY and CDR2 SVGAGI. The CDR3 is made up of 14 amino acids.

The V call is TRBV28, the J call TRBJ1-1; possible D gene TRBD1, 5 bases. V lost 4 bases and J lost 1, with 16 bases in between. From germline, CDR1 is MDHEN and CDR2 SYDVKM. This CDR3 has 16 amino acids. The CDR3 coding sequence is TGTGCCAGCAGTTACGTCGCGGGACCCAAGAACACTGAAGCTTTCTTT. Residues: CASSYVAGPKNTEAFF. Drawing the rest from reference TRBV28 and TRBJ1-1, the complete variable domain is DVKVTQSSRYLVKRTGEKVFLECVQDMDHENMFWYRQDPGLGLRLIYFSYDVKMKEKGDIPEGYSVSREKKERFSLILESASTNQTSMYLCASSYVAGPKNTEAFFGQGTRLTVV.

A few counts support this clonotype. The chain recombines TRBV28 with TRBJ1-4; 8 bases are a match to TRBD1. Germline V lookup: CDR1 MDHEN, CDR2 SYDVKM. Trimming cost V 7 bases and J 5 bases; bases outside gene matches: 9. The CDR3 consists of 15 residues. The CDR3 sequence: CASTSGGTGNEKLFF. The CDR3 DNA is TGTGCCAGCACCTCGGGAGGGACAGGCAATGAAAAACTGTTTTTT.

This clonotype turned up a few times. V is TRBV6-2 or TRBV6-3 and J is TRBJ1-4, with D uncertain. V dropped 0 bases and J dropped 5 bases, with 10 bases sitting between them. Germline assignment: CDR1 MNHEY and CDR2 SVGEGT. The CDR3 sequence is 15 residues long. The CDR3 nucleotides read TGTGCCAGCAGTTACTCGAAGAGGACGAATGAAAAACTGTTTTTT. Amino acid sequence: CASSYSKRTNEKLFF.

The chain combines TRBV12-3 or TRBV12-4 with TRBJ2-7; 7 bases map to TRBD1. The CDR3 extends over 14 amino acids. The V gene end was trimmed by 6 bases and the J gene end by 2 bases; junction bases not matched to a gene: 7. The CDR3 here is CASRPGTVTYEQYF. The CDR3, as DNA: TGTGCCAGCAGGCCCGGGACAGTTACCTACGAGCAGTACTTC.

The CDR3 coding sequence is TGTGCCACCGACAGTCCATCTAACTATGGCTACACCTTC. It codes for CATDSPSNYGYTF. The V gene is TRBV28, the J gene TRBJ1-2, with a tentative D call TRBD1 (5 bases). Germline lookup yields CDR1 MDHEN and CDR2 SYDVKM. V gave up 10 bases and J gave up 0 bases, with 12 bases separating them. The CDR3 consists of 13 residues.

This clonotype was found many times. The chain employs TRBV18 and TRBJ2-5; D is ambiguous. The CDR3 spans 14 residues. V was clipped by 0 bases and J by 1 base, with 6 bases between them. CDR1 is KGHSH and CDR2 is LQKENI in the germline V gene. The CDR3 spells CASSPPEIQETQYF. The CDR3 DNA reads as TGTGCCAGCTCACCACCGGAGATCCAAGAGACCCAGTACTTC.

The sample holds many counts of this clonotype. This chain connects TRBV4-3 to TRBJ2-2; D gene uncertain. CDR3 length equals 16 residues. CDR1 is LGHNA and CDR2 is YSLEER in the germline V gene. V was shortened by 0 bases and J by 0 bases, with 8 bases between the two germline ends. CDR3 residues: CASSQDFRPNTGELFF. The CDR3 DNA reads TGCGCCAGCAGCCAAGATTTCCGGCCGAACACCGGGGAGCTGTTTTTT.

This rearrangement joins TRBV9 to TRBJ2-1; maybe TRBD1 (5 bases). CDR3 length: 16 residues. Trimming left V 4 bases short and J 2 bases short, with 16 bases between. Germline loops: CDR1 SGDLS, CDR2 YYNGEE. CDR3 DNA sequence: TGTGCCAGCAGCCTAGGGGAAGCGCACACCTACAATGAGCAGTTCTTC. This translates into CASSLGEAHTYNEQFF.

This sequence joins TRBV2 and TRBJ2-6; no clear D gene. Germline loops: CDR1 SNHLY, CDR2 FYNNEI. V was pared by 5 bases and J by 2 bases, with 19 bases between. CDR3 length: 18 amino acids. CDR3 protein: CASSTLAASGAGANVLTF. In DNA form, the CDR3 reads TGTGCCAGCAGTACGCTGGCTGCTTCCGGAGCTGGGGCCAACGTCCTGACTTTC.

This clonotype was seen repeatedly, ten times or more. This sequence joins TRBV6-2 or TRBV6-3 and TRBJ2-7; a weak D match, TRBD1 (6 bases). This CDR3 is built from 14 residues. The V end was cut by 0 bases, the J end by 2 bases, with 8 bases between. Per germline, CDR1 MNHEY and CDR2 SVGEGT. CDR3 protein: CASSYSEGAYEQYF. CDR3 sequence (DNA): TGTGCCAGCAGTTACTCTGAGGGGGCCTACGAGCAGTACTTC.

The V and J genes are TRBV4-1 and TRBJ2-5; maybe TRBD2 (6 bases). This CDR3 is 16 amino acids long. V was cut by 0 bases and J by 1 base, with 12 bases left in between. Germline V CDR1 and CDR2: MGHRA, YSYEKL. The CDR3 here is CASSQDGGTTQETQYF. The CDR3 bases are TGCGCCAGCAGCCAAGATGGGGGGACGACCCAAGAGACCCAGTACTTC.

This chain joins TRBV6-5 and TRBJ2-5, with D unresolved. CDR1 is MNHEY, CDR2 SVGAGI, per germline. The CDR3 spans 14 residues. V dropped 0 bases and J dropped 0 bases, with 5 bases sitting between them. Written as DNA, the CDR3 is TGTGCCAGCAGTTACTCATTCTACCAAGAGACCCAGTACTTC. As protein: CASSYSFYQETQYF.

This clonotype was counted between two and nine times. CDR3 DNA sequence: TGTGCCAGCCGCTCTCTTGAAGCTTTCTTT. This codes for CASRSLEAFF. V and J are TRBV2 and TRBJ1-1; no reliable D call. Trimming took 8 bases from V and 7 from J, leaving 8 bases between them. Germline assignment: CDR1 SNHLY and CDR2 FYNNEI. This CDR3 is 10 amino acids long.

The gene calls are TRBV6-6 and TRBJ2-5, with D perhaps TRBD1 or TRBD2 (6 bases each). With the DNA end fitting TRBJ2-7 better, the J assignment may be wrong. Germline CDR1 MNHNY, CDR2 SVGAGI (reference sequence). The length of the CDR3 is 13 residues. CDR3 sequence: CARGGHSSYEQYF. The CDR3 coding sequence is TGTGCCAGGGGGGGCCATAGCTCCTACGAGCAGTACTTC.

The chain carries TRBV7-2 and TRBJ1-5; TRBD1 matches at 10 bases. Looked up from germline, CDR1 is SGHTA and CDR2 is FQGNSA. The V segment lost 1 base and the J segment 3 bases; nucleotides outside the gene matches: 6. This CDR3 region has 17 residues. CDR3 residues: CASSLVATGGINQPQHF. The CDR3 nucleotides are TGTGCCAGCAGCTTAGTAGCGACAGGGGGCATCAATCAGCCCCAGCATTTT.

The gene calls are TRBV20-1 and TRBJ2-2; the match to TRBD2 covers 8 bases. The CDR3 has 14 amino acids. Germline V CDR1 and CDR2: DFQATT, SNEGSKA (reference sequence). V lost 1 base and J lost 4; bases outside the gene matches: 2. Here the CDR3 DNA reads TGCAGTGCTAGAGCGGGGGGGCGCACCGGGGAGCTGTTTTTT. Amino acid sequence: CSARAGGRTGELFF.

The chain joins TRBV2 to TRBJ2-4; TRBD2 matches 8 bases. The V and J ends lost 6 bases and 8 bases, in that order; junction bases with no gene match: 12. CDR1 and CDR2 from the germline V gene are SNHLY and FYNNEI. The CDR3 has 15 amino acids. The CDR3 DNA reads as TGTGCCAGCAGGGGGCCGGGACTAGGCAGCGACATTCAGTACTTC. This codes for CASRGPGLGSDIQYF.

This rearrangement joins TRBV2 to TRBJ1-5; D uncertain. V lost 1 base, J lost 4 bases, and 8 bases lay in between. Germline CDR1 SNHLY, CDR2 FYNNEI. The CDR3 consists of 14 residues. The CDR3 DNA follows: TGTGCCAGCAGTGAAGGGTCCCTAAATCAGCCCCAGCATTTT. This codes for CASSEGSLNQPQHF.

This clonotype turned up a few times. The chain recombines TRBV29-1 with TRBJ2-7; D call uncertain. Trimming took off 4 bases at V and 0 bases at J, with 19 bases between the two ends. The CDR3 consists of 16 residues. Germline V gene lookup returns CDR1 SQVTM and CDR2 ANQGSEA. CDR3 DNA sequence: TGCAGCGTTGTAGTAGATACCGTCATGAGCTCCTACGAGCAGTACTTC. Protein product: CSVVVDTVMSSYEQYF.

A few counts support this clonotype. J is TRBJ2-7 and V is TRBV19; D unclear. The CDR3 is 14 residues long. V was trimmed by 6 bases and J by 10 bases, leaving 22 bases between them. The germline gives CDR1 LNHDA, CDR2 SQIVND (reference sequence). The CDR3 DNA sequence: TGTGCCAGTAGCCCGTCAATAGTCAAGATCGAACAGTACTTC. Residues: CASSPSIVKIEQYF.

V and J are TRBV20-1 and TRBJ2-3; D is tentatively TRBD1 or TRBD2 (5 bases each). Germline V gives CDR1 DFQATT, CDR2 SNEGSKA (reference sequence). Trimming took off 3 bases at V and 1 base at J, with 17 bases between the two ends. The CDR3 is 16 residues long. The CDR3 nucleotides are TGCAGTGCTAGCCCCCGATCAGTGGGGGGCACAGATACGCAGTATTTT. It is translated as CSASPRSVGGTDTQYF.

In regard to this clonotype: One base away lies a much larger clone, so this may be a sequencing read error. V is TRBV9 and J is TRBJ2-5, with TRBD2 matching over 10 bases. With 4 bases clipped from V and 4 bases from J, the junction kept 4 bases outside the gene matches. This CDR3 has 14 residues. Germline loops: CDR1 SGDLS, CDR2 YYNGEE. CDR3 bases: TGTGCCAGCAGCCAAGCGGGGGGGCCAGAGACCCAGTACTTC. Amino acids: CASSQAGGPETQYF.

Of note for this clonotype: One junction end disagrees with the germline gene, perhaps due to a read error. The CDR3 nucleotides read TGCGCCAGCAGCGAAGAGGGGGCTACTGAAGCTTTCTTT. This translates into CASSEEGATEAFF. The chain employs TRBV4-1 and TRBJ1-1, with 7 bases fitting TRBD1. Germline CDR1 reads MGHRA; CDR2 reads YSYEKL. The CDR3 length is 13 residues.

The V call is TRBV29-1, the J call TRBJ2-2, with D possibly TRBD1 on 5 matching bases. This CDR3 has 16 amino acids. From germline, CDR1 is SQVTM and CDR2 ANQGSEA. The V end was cut by 7 bases, the J end by 0 bases, with 18 bases between. Here the CDR3 DNA reads TGCAGCGCCTCAAAAGGGGCCTTCGCGAACACCGGGGAGCTGTTTTTT. Amino acid sequence: CSASKGAFANTGELFF.